The 2 T cell receptor beta chains in this list originate from one sample, sequenced in a study of cytotoxic CD8 clonotypes in ibrutinib-treated CLL. TCRdb keeps only in-frame clones here, not all; method: immunoSEQ multiplex PCR. The sample carries 9,000 to 13,000 clones, about 80% recorded once. Here the sequenced sample was PBMCs, taken at disease progression, from a patient treated with ibrutinib. These receptors all come from a human donor with chronic lymphocytic leukemia.

This chain uses TRBV2 with TRBJ2-3; D remains ambiguous. Germline CDR1 SNHLY, CDR2 FYNNEI. The ends were cut back, 0 bases at V and 8 bases at J, with 3 bases in the middle. The CDR3 contains 11 residues. This CDR3 reads CASSEASTQYF. Written as DNA, the CDR3 is TGTGCCAGCAGTGAAGCGTCTACGCAGTATTTT.

This rearrangement joins TRBV6-1 to TRBJ2-2; maybe TRBD1 (6 bases). CDR1 and CDR2 from the germline V gene are MNHNS and SASEGT. The CDR3 sequence is 15 residues long. Trimming took off 5 bases at V and 0 bases at J, with 10 bases between the two ends. The CDR3 sequence: CASSPWTANTGELFF. The CDR3 bases are TGTGCCAGCAGTCCGTGGACAGCGAACACCGGGGAGCTGTTTTTT.